The entry below describes one TCR beta chain. The specificity of this receptor is unknown. The read ends 3 residues before the CDR3 terminus; that terminus is restored from the germline J gene. The data derive from a study of T cells in women clearing cervical HPV infection (dated by TCRdb to the late 2010s). About the investigation overall: Cases were some 26 women with histologically confirmed HPV16-related CIN3 or worse, including 2 invasive cancers. The 25 controls were women who cleared a single incident HPV16 infection within 12 months without developing precancer or cancer. Blood from cases was drawn at the visit where the lesion was first identified, while blood from controls was drawn once the infection was no longer detected. For cases, the median interval between lesion detection and blood sampling was roughly 150 days, with an interquartile range of roughly 90 to 200 days. HLA typing was available for only a few women, so HLA type could not be excluded as a confounder. This exploratory proof-of-principle case-control study, nested within the Guanacaste HPV Natural History Study in Costa Rica, compared TCR repertoires among women with different cervical HPV16 outcomes. Cases and controls were matched on year of sample collection and on age within five years. A median age of roughly 33 years was observed in cases versus 38 to 40 in controls, and no significant differences in baseline characteristics were found. In the parent cohort, approximately 9,400 women aged 18 or older were enrolled in Guanacaste, Costa Rica, during about 1993 to 1995 and were followed for six to seven years. Five blinded duplicates per group were added as quality controls, giving 60 or so samples: some 50 participants and around ten replicates. What the authors observed across the whole study: Random forest classifiers that combined richness and V gene abundances separated cases from controls with an estimated AUC of 0.83. Lower TRBV6-7 relative abundance was observed in cases than in controls (roughly 0.11% versus 0.16%; Bonferroni P = 0.0008). Whether associations preceded infection or resulted from infection could not be shown with the cross-sectional design, and effector/memory subsets and HPV-specific T cells were not isolated. Because the number of T cells in each sample was unknown, differences in richness could reflect differing T-cell content rather than repertoire biology. CIN3+ cases had significantly higher TCR repertoire richness than controls across sequencing depths, but evenness did not differ between the groups.

The immunoSEQ assay used multiplex PCR to amplify TCR beta CDR3 regions from an average of about 1.1 ug of genomic DNA per sample. The assay corrected primer bias using a complete synthetic TCR repertoire to establish an amplification baseline. Amplicons were sequenced on the Illumina platform. The source study handled its data this way. Sequence errors were corrected by clustering with frequency ratios and a modified nearest-neighbor algorithm, and the sequences were then analyzed in the immunoSEQ Analyzer using IMGT gene definitions. TCR richness and evenness were averaged over 20 rarefaction repeats at each rarefaction depth, excluding samples with fewer sequences than the depth. Wilcoxon rank sum tests with FDR correction were used to compare V, D and J gene relative abundances between the groups. For the blinded duplicates, the intraclass correlation was 95% to 96% for TCR richness and averaged around 81% across more than 60 gene segments. TCRdb holds this immuneACCESS table with in-frame rearrangements only. Some clones are missing; in checked studies, unresolved V genes explain under half, and the rest has no known cause. V and J calls and clone size are those listed in that table; D and trimming were worked out from the DNA. The sample table includes more than 40,000 clones. The ten top clones hold 7.6% of the sample.

Every participant had a single incident cervical HPV16 infection, and prevalent HPV16 infections were excluded. Cervical HPV DNA was detected by MY09/MY11 PCR, and genotyping was performed by dot-blot hybridization. Fifteen mL of heparinized blood were centrifuged, and the buffy coat was split into aliquots, frozen at -30 degrees C, and then kept at -80 degrees C. QIAGEN kits were used to extract genomic DNA from the buffy coat specimens. Measured from the cysteine to the phenylalanine, the CDR3 is 15 residues long. The DNA has 36 bases, all within the CDR3, and is read from base 1. Reading the germline V gene gives CDR1 SQVTM and CDR2 ANQGSEA. V is cut back by 2 bases and J by 5 bases, with 10 bases in the junction unmatched.

Here the chain combines TRBV29-1 and TRBJ1-1, with 8 junctional bases fitting TRBD1. This TCR came from a woman aged 18 to 75 with a cervical HPV16 infection that either progressed to CIN3+ or cleared (not recorded which). The sequencing sample was made of blood buffy coat. CDR3 DNA, as far as it was read: TGCAGCGTTGAATTGCCAGGGACAGGTCGAACTGAA. Translated, this is CSVELPGTGRTE. The full CDR3 protein is CSVELPGTGRTEAFF.